Only a few counts were recorded for the clone carrying this T cell receptor beta chain. Use of 60 Vbeta and 13 Jbeta primers characterized the PCR. Clones were sequenced by immunoSEQ multiplex PCR, and TCRdb holds only the in-frame ones, with some missing. The profile shows roughly 150,000 clones, 60% to 75% of them singletons. Germline V gene sequence: CDR1 MNHNS, CDR2 SASEGT. CDR3 size: 16 residues. V lost 3 bases and J lost 4, with 17 bases in between. The sample is drawn from a study of cytomegalovirus exposure and HLA in healthy donors. This receptor was taken from a man between 25 and 39 years old in good health and CMV-seronegative. This chain links TRBV6-1 with TRBJ2-3; tentative D call: TRBD2 (5 bases). Material for sequencing was PBMCs. For the CDR3, the DNA is TGTGCCAGCAGTGAGAGGCCTGGGAGTGGGGCAGATACGCAGTATTTT. This codes for CASSERPGSGADTQYF.